This T cell receptor (beta chain) comes out of a study of Graves' ophthalmopathy and Graves' hyperthyroidism. Background on the study: Hyperthyroidism qualified as stable when ophthalmopathy did not develop within 18 months of follow-up. Study conclusions and caveats: Appearing in blood as well were most expanded thyroid clonotypes above 0.001 frequency.

Ten or more counts support this clonotype. What it binds is unknown. Amplification from RNA transcripts yielded the TCR beta CDR3 regions. Investigators did first-round RT-PCR with HTBI primers, then second-round multiplex PCR. TCRdb ran MiXCR on the multiplex PCR reads and lists one entry per CDR3 protein. This sample has some 1.1 million distinct CDR3 sequences, with 35% to 45% found just once. Aged 18 to 65, hyperthyroidism patients had new diagnoses of under 2 months' duration. Certain patients, namely those with other autoimmune diseases, uncontrolled infections, pregnancy or lactation, were excluded. Trimming shortened V by 2 bases and J by 3 bases, and 11 bases separated the two germline ends. Germline assignment: CDR1 SGHTA and CDR2 FQGNSA. The CDR3 totals 15 residues.

The chain combines TRBV7-2 with TRBJ1-5; D is possibly TRBD1 (5 bases). The sequenced sample was peripheral blood or thyroid tissue (not recorded which). This clonotype was obtained from an adult man with Graves' hyperthyroidism. The CDR3 region has the DNA TGTGCCAGCAGCTTACTAGCGACAGCCAATCAGCCCCAGCATTTT. Translation: CASSLLATANQPQHF.